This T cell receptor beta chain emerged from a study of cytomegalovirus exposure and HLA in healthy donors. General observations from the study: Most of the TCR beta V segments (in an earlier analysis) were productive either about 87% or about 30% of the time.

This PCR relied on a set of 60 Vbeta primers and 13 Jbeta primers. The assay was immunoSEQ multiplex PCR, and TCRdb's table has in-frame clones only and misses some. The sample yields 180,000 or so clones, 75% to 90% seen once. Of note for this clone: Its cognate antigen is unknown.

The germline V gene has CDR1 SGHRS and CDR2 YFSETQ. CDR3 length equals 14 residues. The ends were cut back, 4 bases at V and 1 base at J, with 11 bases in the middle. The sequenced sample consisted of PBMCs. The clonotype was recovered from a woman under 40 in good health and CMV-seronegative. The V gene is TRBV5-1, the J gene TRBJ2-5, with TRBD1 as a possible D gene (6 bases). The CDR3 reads CASSMTGTQETQYF. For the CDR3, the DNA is TGCGCCAGCAGCATGACAGGAACCCAAGAGACCCAGTACTTC.